Listed here are 31 T cell receptor beta chains from one sample, sequenced in a study of shared clonotypes between healthy human individuals. The table came from immunoSEQ multiplex PCR; TCRdb's copy has only in-frame clones and leaves some out. The sample has hundreds of thousands of clones, around 78% seen once. The source material was PBMCs. The receptors here all came from a woman in her thirties or forties in good health. Some clones in this sample may be carry-over from other donors' samples.

The chain combines TRBV11-2 with TRBJ2-1; D is ambiguous. The CDR3 contains 14 residues. Germline V gene sequence: CDR1 SGHAT, CDR2 FQNNGV. The V end lost 4 bases, the J end lost 8 bases, and 15 bases lay between the germline ends. The CDR3 region has the DNA TGTGCCAGCAGCTCCCCCCTTAGCAACGATGAGCAGTTCTTC. It is translated as CASSSPLSNDEQFF.

The chain carries TRBV28 and TRBJ1-1; no reliable D call. Germline CDR1 is MDHEN and CDR2 is SYDVKM. V gave up 9 bases and J gave up 11 bases, with 13 bases separating them. The CDR3 length is 10 residues. CDR3 in DNA: TGTGCCAGTATGGGATTGGTGGCTTTCTTT. Translated, it gives CASMGLVAFF.

The chain joins TRBV5-6 to TRBJ2-5; D not certain. The J call may be mistaken, given a closer DNA end match to TRBJ2-7. This CDR3 contains 14 residues. Germline V gives CDR1 SGHDT, CDR2 YYEEEE. Written as DNA, the CDR3 is TGTGCCAGCAGCTTGGGGGGAAGCTCCTACGAGCAGTACTTC. It yields the protein CASSLGGSSYEQYF.

The chain employs TRBV9 and TRBJ2-5; D may match TRBD1 or TRBD2 (5 bases each). V lost 0 bases and J lost 5, with 8 bases in between. This CDR3 region has 13 residues. The germline V gene has CDR1 SGDLS and CDR2 YYNGEE. As DNA, the CDR3 is TGTGCCAGCAGCGTAGACGAGGGGGAGACCCAGTACTTC. Protein sequence: CASSVDEGETQYF.

This chain connects TRBV30 to TRBJ1-3; 7 positions agree with TRBD1. Looked up from germline, CDR1 is GTSNPN and CDR2 is SVGIG (reference sequence). The ends lost 7 bases at V and 0 bases at J; junction bases unmatched: 9. This CDR3 is built from 15 residues. Here the CDR3 DNA reads TGTGCCTTCCTCAAGGGACAGTTCTCTGGAAACACCATATATTTT. Protein: CAFLKGQFSGNTIYF. Combining the CDR3 with reference TRBV30 and TRBJ1-3 gives the whole variable domain SQTIHQWPATLVQPVGSPLSLECTVEGTSNPNLYWYRQAAGRGLQLLFYSVGIGQISSEVPQNLSASRPQDRQFILSSKKLLLSDSGFYLCAFLKGQFSGNTIYFGEGSWLTVV.

The chain uses TRBV15 and TRBJ1-3, with D perhaps TRBD1 (6 bases). V lost 0 bases to trimming and J lost 0 bases, with 18 bases between them. There are 19 residues in the CDR3. In germline, CDR1 is LNHNV, CDR2 YYDKDF (reference sequence). The CDR3 protein is CATSRDLRTDSFSGNTIYF. The CDR3 region has the DNA TGTGCCACCAGCAGAGATCTCAGGACAGACTCCTTCTCTGGAAACACCATATATTTT.

The J gene is TRBJ2-5, the V gene TRBV7-9; D gene uncertain. Germline V CDR1 and CDR2: SEHNR, FQNEAQ (reference sequence). Between the trimmed V and J ends, which lost 1 base and 7 bases, there was a span of 7 bases. The CDR3 runs 12 residues. CDR3 nucleotides: TGTGCCAGCAGCTTAGTGACGGGGACCCAGTACTTC. It translates to CASSLVTGTQYF.

V gene TRBV29-1 combines with J gene TRBJ2-1, with D perhaps assigned TRBD1 or TRBD2 (6 bases each). Germline lookup yields CDR1 SQVTM and CDR2 ANQGSEA. V lost 0 bases to trimming and J lost 9 bases, with 18 bases between them. The CDR3 runs to 15 residues. The CDR3 coding sequence is TGCAGCGTTGAAGATCGGGGGCCCCATTGGGGTGAGCAGTTCTTC. This encodes CSVEDRGPHWGEQFF.

The chain combines TRBV27 with TRBJ2-7; 9 nucleotides align to TRBD2. Germline-derived CDR1 and CDR2 are MNHEY and SMNVEV (reference sequence). V lost 7 bases to trimming and J lost 3 bases; unmatched junction nucleotides: 7. This CDR3 is built from 14 residues. The CDR3 region has the DNA TGTGCCAGCATGACGGCGGGAGGGCTCTACGAGCAGTACTTC. This translates into CASMTAGGLYEQYF.

V is TRBV30 and J is TRBJ1-2; D remains ambiguous. In germline, CDR1 is GTSNPN, CDR2 SVGIG (reference sequence). This CDR3 contains 11 residues. Between the trimmed V and J ends, which lost 5 bases and 1 base, there was a span of 5 bases. The CDR3 bases are TGTGCCTGGGGTGGTAACTATGGCTACACCTTC. Protein: CAWGGNYGYTF.

This chain uses TRBV11-2 with TRBJ2-7; a possible D gene is TRBD2 (5 bases). Trimming took off 1 base at V and 0 bases at J, with 10 bases between the two ends. CDR3 length: 15 residues. Looked up from germline, CDR1 is SGHAT and CDR2 is FQNNGV. The CDR3: CASSLGTLSSYEQYF. The CDR3 bases are TGTGCCAGCAGCTTAGGGACTCTGAGCTCCTACGAGCAGTACTTC.

Only a few counts were recorded for this clone. The chain uses TRBV11-3 and TRBJ2-7; D gene uncertain. V dropped 2 bases and J dropped 7 bases, with 12 bases sitting between them. Germline values: CDR1 SGHNT, CDR2 YENEEA. CDR3 length: 13 residues. For the CDR3, the DNA is TGTGCCAGCAGCTTACGGGTTTTGGGGGAGCAGTACTTC. Translated: CASSLRVLGEQYF.

The CDR3 here is CASSPHLGRLKGTQYF. Written as DNA, the CDR3 is TGCGCCAGCAGCCCACACCTCGGCAGACTCAAAGGGACCCAGTACTTC. V usage is TRBV5-1 and J usage is TRBJ2-5; no reliable D call. The CDR3 extends over 16 amino acids. The V end was cut by 4 bases, the J end by 7 bases, with 23 bases between. Germline lookup yields CDR1 SGHRS and CDR2 YFSETQ.

The CDR3 reads CSVAPHKNTEAFF. CDR3 sequence (DNA): TGCAGCGTTGCCCCCCACAAGAACACTGAAGCTTTCTTT. The rearrangement links TRBV29-1 to TRBJ1-1; D uncertain. The CDR3 has 13 amino acids. Trimming cost V 4 bases and J 1 base, with 10 bases left between them. Germline CDR1 and CDR2: SQVTM and ANQGSEA. Filled out from reference TRBV29-1 and TRBJ1-1, the complete variable domain reads SAVISQKPSRDICQRGTSLTIQCQVDSQVTMMFWYRQQPGQSLTLIATANQGSEATYESGFVIDKFPISRPNLTFSTLTVSNMSPEDSSIYLCSVAPHKNTEAFFGQGTRLTVV.

This clone was seen a single time. DNA of the CDR3: TGTGCCAGCAGCCGTCGGCTGGCGGGAGGGCCCTCGGGGACCGGGGAGCTGTTTTTT. Translated: CASSRRLAGGPSGTGELFF. The V call is TRBV14, the J call TRBJ2-2, with 9 bases matching TRBD2. The CDR3 spans 19 residues. Germline CDR1 SGHDN, CDR2 FVKESK. V dropped 4 bases and J dropped 5; count of bases not matched to a gene: 17.

The genes are TRBV28 and TRBJ2-5, with D possibly matching TRBD2 (5 bases). The germline V gene encodes CDR1 MDHEN and CDR2 SYDVKM. This CDR3 spans 15 amino acids. The V and J ends lost 3 bases and 7 bases respectively, with 18 bases between them. CDR3 in DNA: TGTGCCAGCAGTTTTATCTTGGGTTTCGAGGGGACCCAGTACTTC. Translated: CASSFILGFEGTQYF. Filled out from reference TRBV28 and TRBJ2-5, the complete variable domain reads DVKVTQSSRYLVKRTGEKVFLECVQDMDHENMFWYRQDPGLGLRLIYFSYDVKMKEKGDIPEGYSVSREKKERFSLILESASTNQTSMYLCASSFILGFEGTQYFGPGTRLLVL.

V usage is TRBV10-3 and J usage is TRBJ2-7; D not certain. Trimming pared 2 bases from V and 0 bases from J, leaving 11 bases between. This CDR3 is built from 15 residues. Germline values: CDR1 ENHRY, CDR2 SYGVKD. The CDR3 reads CAISENTDGSYEQYF. For the CDR3, the DNA is TGTGCCATCAGTGAGAACACGGACGGCTCCTACGAGCAGTACTTC.

This clone has a single count. The rearrangement links TRBV18 to TRBJ2-3; 7 bases fit TRBD1. V shed 4 bases and J 0 bases; nucleotides not matched to a gene: 4. Germline CDR1 is KGHSH and CDR2 is LQKENI. This CDR3 spans 15 amino acids. The CDR3 sequence is CASSQPGQSTDTQYF. CDR3 bases: TGTGCCAGCTCACAACCGGGACAGAGCACAGATACGCAGTATTTT.

CDR3: CASSYSGSEQYF. The CDR3 DNA is TGTGCCAGCAGTTACTCCGGGTCTGAGCAGTACTTC. V is TRBV6-5 and J is TRBJ2-7; D is unclear. Between the trimmed V and J ends, which lost 0 bases and 7 bases, there was a span of 7 bases. In germline, CDR1 is MNHEY, CDR2 SVGAGI. This CDR3 region has 12 residues.

This sequence joins TRBV27 and TRBJ2-1, with 9 bases identical to TRBD1. Trimming at V came to 3 bases and at J to 7 bases, leaving 13 bases not matched to a gene. Germline V gene lookup returns CDR1 MNHEY and CDR2 SMNVEV (reference sequence). The CDR3 is 17 residues long. CDR3 DNA: TGTGCCAGCAGTTTCTCCTCGGGACAGGGAATTAAGAATGAGCAGTTCTTC. Amino acid sequence: CASSFSSGQGIKNEQFF.

The chain combines TRBV5-1 with TRBJ1-2; the match to TRBD1 covers 7 bases. J gave up 0 bases and V 5 bases, and 4 bases lay outside the gene matches. Germline V gene sequence: CDR1 SGHRS, CDR2 YFSETQ. This CDR3 contains 14 residues. This chain's CDR3 is CASREGQPNYGYTF. CDR3 sequence (DNA): TGCGCCAGCAGGGAGGGACAGCCTAACTATGGCTACACCTTC.

The chain joins TRBV19 to TRBJ2-7, with 7 bases that match TRBD2. The germline gives CDR1 LNHDA, CDR2 SQIVND (reference sequence). The CDR3 extends over 15 amino acids. The V and J ends lost 8 bases and 2 bases, in that order; junction bases with no gene match: 12. Written as DNA, the CDR3 is TGTGCCAGTCGCTGGCGGCTAGCGGAAACCTACGAGCAGTACTTC. It specifies CASRWRLAETYEQYF.

Turning to this clone: Other DNA sequences in the same sample also yield this CDR3. CDR3 coding DNA: TGCAGCGTTCGTACTAGCGGAACCTACGAGCAGTACTTC. This codes for CSVRTSGTYEQYF. The chain combines TRBV29-1 with TRBJ2-7; 8 bases line up with TRBD2. Germline V gene data show CDR1 as SQVTM and CDR2 as ANQGSEA. V shed 5 bases, J shed 2 bases, and the junction held 5 bases outside the gene matches. The CDR3 is 13 amino acids.

The rearrangement joins TRBV28 to TRBJ1-4; TRBD1 might be the D (5 bases). The CDR3 is made up of 14 amino acids. The ends were cut back, 6 bases at V and 1 base at J, with 9 bases in the middle. CDR1 is MDHEN, CDR2 SYDVKM, per germline. The CDR3 region is CASSRGETNEKLFF. DNA for the CDR3: TGTGCCAGCAGCCGAGGGGAAACTAATGAAAAACTGTTTTTT. Looking up the rest from reference TRBV28 and TRBJ1-4 gives the full variable domain: DVKVTQSSRYLVKRTGEKVFLECVQDMDHENMFWYRQDPGLGLRLIYFSYDVKMKEKGDIPEGYSVSREKKERFSLILESASTNQTSMYLCASSRGETNEKLFFGSGTQLSVL.

The chain joins TRBV5-1 to TRBJ1-1; no clear D gene. The CDR3 length is 16 residues. The V end was cut by 4 bases, the J end by 1 base, with 17 bases between. Germline V gives CDR1 SGHRS, CDR2 YFSETQ. The CDR3, as DNA: TGCGCCAGCAGCACCCTAGATGGGTATGGGAACACTGAAGCTTTCTTT. Its translation: CASSTLDGYGNTEAFF.

This clone was seen a few times. The CDR3 loop is CASSVGGSADTQYF. Here the CDR3 DNA reads TGTGCCAGCAGTGTCGGCGGGAGCGCAGATACGCAGTATTTT. This sequence joins TRBV2 and TRBJ2-3, with 7 bases identical to TRBD2. After removal of 4 bases from V and 4 bases from J, the junction contained 5 bases not matched to a gene. Germline CDR1 and CDR2: SNHLY and FYNNEI. CDR3 length: 14 residues.

The J gene is TRBJ2-6, the V gene TRBV7-2; D remains ambiguous. The V end was cut by 5 bases, the J end by 1 base, with 12 bases between. The CDR3 extends over 16 amino acids. CDR1 SGHTA and CDR2 FQGNSA come from the germline V gene. DNA for the CDR3: TGTGCCAGCAGCCTCGACCTCCCATCTGGGGCCAACGTCCTGACTTTC. Its protein product is CASSLDLPSGANVLTF.

This chain joins TRBV9 and TRBJ2-2; possible D gene TRBD2, 5 bases. Germline assignment: CDR1 SGDLS and CDR2 YYNGEE. This CDR3 is 14 amino acids long. V was shortened by 2 bases and J by 5 bases, with 10 bases between the two germline ends. CDR3 amino acids: CASSVSRGTGELFF. CDR3 sequence (DNA): TGTGCCAGCAGCGTCAGTCGCGGGACCGGGGAGCTGTTTTTT.

The chain links TRBV30 to TRBJ2-1, with TRBD2 matching over 8 bases. Germline trimming cut 0 bases from V and 4 bases from J; bases unmatched to any gene: 5. The CDR3 extends over 15 amino acids. The germline gives CDR1 GTSNPN, CDR2 SVGIG (reference sequence). CDR3 DNA sequence: TGTGCCTGGAGTGTCCTAGCGGGCGCTTACAATGAGCAGTTCTTC. Translating gives CAWSVLAGAYNEQFF.

On this clone itself: Additional DNA sequences in this sample encode the identical CDR3. J is TRBJ2-7 and V is TRBV27; 7 bases are shared with TRBD1. Losses at the gene ends were 3 bases for V and 7 bases for J; bases not matched to a gene: 12. The V gene's germline CDR1 is MNHEY and CDR2 SMNVEV (reference sequence). CDR3 length: 15 residues. CDR3 sequence reads: CASSLSGQLLGEQYF. CDR3 nucleotides: TGTGCCAGCAGTTTGTCGGGACAGCTTTTGGGTGAGCAGTACTTC.

V and J are TRBV28 and TRBJ2-1; tentative D call: TRBD1 (6 bases). This CDR3 region has 12 residues. V was cut by 6 bases and J by 9 bases, with 12 bases left in between. The V gene's germline CDR1 is MDHEN and CDR2 SYDVKM. The CDR3 bases are TGTGCCAGCAGCACCAGGGGAAGTGAGCAGTTCTTC. It specifies CASSTRGSEQFF.